This T cell receptor (beta chain) is from a study of CD8 T cells in Susac syndrome. RNA was extracted with the RNeasy kit, and a quantity of roughly 0.45 to 1 ug was reverse transcribed using random hexamers. By means of immunoSEQ multiplex PCR, TCR beta CDR3 spanning 54 Vbeta and 13 Jbeta underwent amplification. TCRdb reprocessed the immunoSEQ multiplex PCR reads with MiXCR, giving one entry per CDR3 protein. The table includes some 75,000 distinct CDR3 sequences, approximately 95% detected once. Sequenced: CD8+ T cells from PBMCs. This sequence was found in a human donor with Susac syndrome.

The CDR3 reads CSARDGDTNTEAFF. As DNA, the CDR3 is TGCAGTGCTAGAGATGGGGACACGAACACTGAAGCTTTCTTT. This chain connects TRBV20-1 to TRBJ1-1; TRBD1 might be the D (6 bases). Germline CDR1 DFQATT, CDR2 SNEGSKA (reference sequence). The CDR3 has 14 amino acids. V was clipped by 0 bases and J by 1 base, with 9 bases between them.